This T cell receptor beta chain stems from a study of blood T cells in healthy people across ages. Study conclusions and caveats: Reliance upon unsorted PBMCs precluded definitive naive versus antigen-experienced comparison.

Comments on this clonotype: Antigen unknown.

Sample-barcoded 5' priming and a J-beta primer mix drove a second PCR of 7 to 11 cycles. MiXCR, run by TCRdb on the 5' RACE reads, gives a single entry per CDR3 protein. The sample holds 1.5 million to 2 million distinct CDR3 sequences, less than 50% seen once. Source material: blood. This TCR was sampled from a middle-aged woman in good health.

CDR3 loop: CASRPRGVDEQFF. The CDR3, as DNA: TGTGCCAGTAGGCCGCGGGGGGTCGATGAGCAGTTCTTC. V usage is TRBV19 and J usage is TRBJ2-1, with 8 nucleotides matching TRBD2. CDR3 length equals 13 residues. The V gene's germline CDR1 is LNHDA and CDR2 SQIVND (reference sequence). V lost 6 bases and J lost 8; bases outside the gene matches: 6.